The clone carrying this T cell receptor beta chain came up once. Germline V gives CDR1 SGHRS, CDR2 YFSETQ. The CDR3 totals 18 residues. Unmatched junction bases numbered 17, after V lost 2 bases and J lost 7 bases. The sample comes from a study of blood T cell repertoires in COVID-19. On the study more broadly: There were acute and convalescent COVID-19 samples, and they came from the United States, Italy and Spain.

Measured with immunoSEQ multiplex PCR; TCRdb has only the in-frame clones, and not every one. The table lists about 9,000 clones, 65% to 90% of them singletons. Source material: peripheral blood. The receptor's source is a human donor in a cohort sampled during active COVID-19. The genes are TRBV5-1 and TRBJ2-4, with 8 positions matching TRBD1. CDR3 loop: CASSFSPLGTGASNIQYF. For the CDR3, the DNA is TGCGCCAGCAGCTTCTCCCCCCTAGGGACAGGAGCTTCCAACATTCAGTACTTC.